The 3 T cell receptor beta chains listed next were all sequenced from one sample in a study of cytomegalovirus exposure and HLA in healthy donors. This PCR relied on a set of 60 Vbeta primers and 13 Jbeta primers. Method: immunoSEQ multiplex PCR; TCRdb's copy keeps in-frame clones and lacks some. The repertoire consists of over 100,000 clones, with roughly 82% occurring once and the leading ten covering more than 4%. Specimen: PBMCs. The source of these receptors is a male donor in good health and CMV-seropositive.

For the CDR3, the DNA is TGCGCCAGCAGCGCTACAGGGGCGGACTCCTACGAGCAGTACTTC. This sequence encodes CASSATGADSYEQYF. The rearrangement joins TRBV5-1 to TRBJ2-5; TRBD1 matches at 7 bases. The DNA matches TRBJ2-7 better at its end, which makes the J call doubtful. The CDR3 is 15 residues long. CDR1 is SGHRS, CDR2 YFSETQ, per germline.

The genes are TRBV5-1 and TRBJ1-2; TRBD1 matches 9 bases. Germline CDR1 is SGHRS and CDR2 is YFSETQ. J lost 6 bases, V lost 2 bases, and 2 bases had no gene match. The CDR3 has 13 residues. CDR3 region: CASSFRTGDGYTF. The CDR3 nucleotides are TGCGCCAGCAGCTTCCGGACAGGGGATGGCTACACCTTC. Drawing the rest from reference TRBV5-1 and TRBJ1-2, the complete variable domain is KAGVTQTPRYLIKTRGQQVTLSCSPISGHRSVSWYQQTPGQGLQFLFEYFSETQRNKGNFPGRFSGRQFSNSRSEMNVSTLELGDSALYLCASSFRTGDGYTFGSGTRLTVV.

The rearrangement joins TRBV9 to TRBJ2-3; maybe TRBD1 (5 bases). V was pared by 0 bases and J by 0 bases, with 8 bases between. CDR1 and CDR2 from the germline V gene are SGDLS and YYNGEE. The CDR3 covers 15 residues. The CDR3 region is CASSVARVSTDTQYF. Written as DNA, the CDR3 is TGTGCCAGCAGCGTAGCCAGGGTTAGCACAGATACGCAGTATTTT. Filled out from reference TRBV9 and TRBJ2-3, the complete variable domain reads DSGVTQTPKHLITATGQRVTLRCSPRSGDLSVYWYQQSLDQGLQFLIQYYNGEERAKGNILERFSAQQFPDLHSELNLSSLELGDSALYFCASSVARVSTDTQYFGPGTRLTVL.